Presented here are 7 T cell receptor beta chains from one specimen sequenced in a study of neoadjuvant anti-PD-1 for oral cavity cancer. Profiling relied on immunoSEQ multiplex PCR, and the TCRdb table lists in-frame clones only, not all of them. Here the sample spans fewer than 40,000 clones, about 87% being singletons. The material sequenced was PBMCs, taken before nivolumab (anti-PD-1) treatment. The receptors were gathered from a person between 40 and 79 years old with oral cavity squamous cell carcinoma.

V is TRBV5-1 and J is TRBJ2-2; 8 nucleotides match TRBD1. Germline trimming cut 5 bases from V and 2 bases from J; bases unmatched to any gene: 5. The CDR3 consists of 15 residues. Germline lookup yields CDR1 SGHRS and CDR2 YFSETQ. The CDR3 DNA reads TGCGCCAGCAGGGGCGGACAGGGAAACACCGGGGAGCTGTTTTTT. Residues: CASRGGQGNTGELFF.

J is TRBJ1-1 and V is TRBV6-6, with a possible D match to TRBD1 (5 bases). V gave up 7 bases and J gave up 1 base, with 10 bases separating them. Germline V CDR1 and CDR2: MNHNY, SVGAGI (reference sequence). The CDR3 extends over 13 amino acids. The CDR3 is CASKGAQNTEAFF. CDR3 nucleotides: TGTGCCAGCAAAGGGGCCCAGAACACTGAAGCTTTCTTT.

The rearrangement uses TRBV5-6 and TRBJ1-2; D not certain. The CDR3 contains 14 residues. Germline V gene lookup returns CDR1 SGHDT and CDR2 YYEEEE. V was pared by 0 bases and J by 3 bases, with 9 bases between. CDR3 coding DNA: TGTGCCAGCAGCTTGGGGACCTCCGACTATGGCTACACCTTC. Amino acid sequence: CASSLGTSDYGYTF. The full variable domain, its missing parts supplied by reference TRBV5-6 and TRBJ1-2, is DAGVTQSPTHLIKTRGQQVTLRCSPKSGHDTVSWYQQALGQGPQFIFQYYEEEERQRGNFPDRFSGHQFPNYSSELNVNALLLGDSALYLCASSLGTSDYGYTFGSGTRLTVV.

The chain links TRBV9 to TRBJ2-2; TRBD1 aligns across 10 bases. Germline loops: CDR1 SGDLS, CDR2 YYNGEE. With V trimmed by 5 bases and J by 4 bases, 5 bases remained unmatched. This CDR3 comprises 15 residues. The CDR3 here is CASSRQGAFTGELFF. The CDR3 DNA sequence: TGTGCCAGCAGTCGACAGGGGGCATTCACCGGGGAGCTGTTTTTT.

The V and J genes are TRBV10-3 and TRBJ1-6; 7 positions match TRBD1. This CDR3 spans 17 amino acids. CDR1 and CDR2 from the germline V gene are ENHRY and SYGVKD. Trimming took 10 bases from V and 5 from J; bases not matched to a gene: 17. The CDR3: CATRGIRGRTDNSPLHF. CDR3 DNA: TGTGCCACTCGAGGGATAAGGGGGCGCACTGATAATTCACCCCTCCACTTT.

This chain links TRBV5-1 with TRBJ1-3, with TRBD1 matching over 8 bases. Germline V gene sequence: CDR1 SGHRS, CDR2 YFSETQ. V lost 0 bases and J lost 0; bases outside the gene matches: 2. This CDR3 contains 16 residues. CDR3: CASSLADRGSGNTIYF. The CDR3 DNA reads TGCGCCAGCAGCTTGGCCGACAGGGGCTCTGGAAACACCATATATTTT.

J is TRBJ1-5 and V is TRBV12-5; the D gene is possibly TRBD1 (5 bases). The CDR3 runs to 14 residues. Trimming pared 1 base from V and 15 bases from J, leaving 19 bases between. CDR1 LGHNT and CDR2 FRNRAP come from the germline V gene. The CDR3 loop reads CASGLALSSGTMHF. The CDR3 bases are TGTGCTAGTGGTTTGGCTCTTAGCTCCGGGACCATGCATTTT.